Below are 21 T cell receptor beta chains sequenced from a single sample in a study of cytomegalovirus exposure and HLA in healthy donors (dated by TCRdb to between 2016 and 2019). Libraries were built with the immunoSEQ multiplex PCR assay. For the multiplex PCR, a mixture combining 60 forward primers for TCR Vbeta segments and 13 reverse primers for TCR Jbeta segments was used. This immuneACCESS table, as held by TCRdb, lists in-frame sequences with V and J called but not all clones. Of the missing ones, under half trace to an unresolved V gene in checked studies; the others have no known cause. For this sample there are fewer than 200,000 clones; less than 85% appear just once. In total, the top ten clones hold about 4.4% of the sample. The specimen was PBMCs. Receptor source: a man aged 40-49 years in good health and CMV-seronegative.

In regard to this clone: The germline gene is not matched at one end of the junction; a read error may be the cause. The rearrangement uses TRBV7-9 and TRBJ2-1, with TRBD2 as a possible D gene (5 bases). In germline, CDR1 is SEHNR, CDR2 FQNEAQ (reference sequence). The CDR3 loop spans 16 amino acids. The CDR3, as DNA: TGTTCCAGCAGTATCCGGGAAGGGAGCTCCTACAATGAGCAGTTCTTC. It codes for CSSSIREGSSYNEQFF.

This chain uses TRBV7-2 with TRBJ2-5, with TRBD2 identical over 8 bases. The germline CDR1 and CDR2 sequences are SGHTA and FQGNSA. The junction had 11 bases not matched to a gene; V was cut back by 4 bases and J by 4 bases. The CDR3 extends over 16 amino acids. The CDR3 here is CASSSSVRGGRETQYF. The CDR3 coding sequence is TGTGCCAGCAGCTCGTCCGTCCGGGGGGGCCGAGAGACCCAGTACTTC.

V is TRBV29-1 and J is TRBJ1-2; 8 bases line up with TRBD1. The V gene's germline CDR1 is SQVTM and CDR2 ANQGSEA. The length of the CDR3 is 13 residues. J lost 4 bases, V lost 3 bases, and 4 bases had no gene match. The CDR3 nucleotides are TGCAGCGTTGAGAGACAGGGGAGCTATGGCTACACCTTC. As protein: CSVERQGSYGYTF.

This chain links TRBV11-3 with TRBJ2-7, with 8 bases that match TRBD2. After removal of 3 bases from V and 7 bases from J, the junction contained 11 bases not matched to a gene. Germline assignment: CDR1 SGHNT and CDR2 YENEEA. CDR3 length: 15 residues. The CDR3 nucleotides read TGTGCCAGCAGCTTCCCGGGGACTAGGTCTCGGGAGCAGTACTTC. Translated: CASSFPGTRSREQYF.

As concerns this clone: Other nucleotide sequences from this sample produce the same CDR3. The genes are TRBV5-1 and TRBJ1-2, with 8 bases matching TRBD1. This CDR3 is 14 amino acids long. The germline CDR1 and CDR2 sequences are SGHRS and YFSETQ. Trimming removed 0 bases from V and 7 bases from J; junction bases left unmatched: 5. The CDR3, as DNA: TGCGCCAGCAGCTTGGGCCAGGGGGCTCTTGGCTACACCTTC. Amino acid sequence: CASSLGQGALGYTF.

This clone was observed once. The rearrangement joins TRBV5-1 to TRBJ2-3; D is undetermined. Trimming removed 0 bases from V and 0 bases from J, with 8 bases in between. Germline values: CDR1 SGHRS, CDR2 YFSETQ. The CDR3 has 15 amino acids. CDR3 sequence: CASSLGGKSTDTQYF. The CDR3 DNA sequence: TGCGCCAGCAGCTTGGGCGGAAAAAGCACAGATACGCAGTATTTT.

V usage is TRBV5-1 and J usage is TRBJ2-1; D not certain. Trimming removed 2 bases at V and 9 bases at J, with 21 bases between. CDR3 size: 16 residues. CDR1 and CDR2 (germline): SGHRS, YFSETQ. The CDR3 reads CASSFTAGRKDGEQFF. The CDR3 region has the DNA TGCGCCAGCAGCTTTACGGCCGGCAGGAAAGATGGTGAGCAGTTCTTC.

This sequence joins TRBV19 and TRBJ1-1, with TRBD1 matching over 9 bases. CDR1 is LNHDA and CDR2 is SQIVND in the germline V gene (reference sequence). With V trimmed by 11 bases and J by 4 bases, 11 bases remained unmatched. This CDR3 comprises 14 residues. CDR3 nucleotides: TGTGCCTCTCAAAACAGGGGGCAGGCCACTGAAGCTTTCTTT. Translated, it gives CASQNRGQATEAFF.

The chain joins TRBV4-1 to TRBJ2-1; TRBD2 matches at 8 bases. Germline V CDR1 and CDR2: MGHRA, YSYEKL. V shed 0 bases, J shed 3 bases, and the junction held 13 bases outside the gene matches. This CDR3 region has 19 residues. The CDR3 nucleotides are TGCGCCAGCAGCCAAGATCTAAGCGGGGGCGCCATCAACTACAATGAGCAGTTCTTC. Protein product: CASSQDLSGGAINYNEQFF.

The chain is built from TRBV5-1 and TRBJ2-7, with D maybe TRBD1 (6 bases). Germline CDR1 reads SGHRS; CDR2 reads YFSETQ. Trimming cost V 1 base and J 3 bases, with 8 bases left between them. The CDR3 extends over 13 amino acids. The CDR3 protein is CASSLSTGYEQYF. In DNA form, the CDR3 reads TGCGCCAGCAGCTTGTCGACAGGCTACGAGCAGTACTTC.

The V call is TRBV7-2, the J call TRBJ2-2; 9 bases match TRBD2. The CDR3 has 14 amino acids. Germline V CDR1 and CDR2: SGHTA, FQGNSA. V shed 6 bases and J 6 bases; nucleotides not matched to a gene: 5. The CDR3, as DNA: TGTGCCAGCAGAGCGGGGGGAAAATCCGGGGAGCTGTTTTTT. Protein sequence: CASRAGGKSGELFF.

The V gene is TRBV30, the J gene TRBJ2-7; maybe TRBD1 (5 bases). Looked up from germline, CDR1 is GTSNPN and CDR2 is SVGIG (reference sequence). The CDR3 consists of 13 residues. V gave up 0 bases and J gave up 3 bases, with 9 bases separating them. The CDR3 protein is CAWSVLRDYEQYF. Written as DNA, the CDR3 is TGTGCCTGGAGTGTCCTCAGGGACTACGAGCAGTACTTC.

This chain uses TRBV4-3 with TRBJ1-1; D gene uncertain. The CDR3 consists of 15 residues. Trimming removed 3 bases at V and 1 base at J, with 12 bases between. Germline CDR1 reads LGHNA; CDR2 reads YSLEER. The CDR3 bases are TGCGCCAGCAGCCAGTCAGACACGTGGAACACTGAAGCTTTCTTT. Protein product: CASSQSDTWNTEAFF.

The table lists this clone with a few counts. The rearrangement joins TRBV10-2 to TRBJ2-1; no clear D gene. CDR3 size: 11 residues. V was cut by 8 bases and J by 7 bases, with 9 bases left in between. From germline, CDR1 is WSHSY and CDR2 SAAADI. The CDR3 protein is CASGNGNEQFF. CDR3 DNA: TGCGCCAGCGGCAACGGGAATGAGCAGTTCTTC.

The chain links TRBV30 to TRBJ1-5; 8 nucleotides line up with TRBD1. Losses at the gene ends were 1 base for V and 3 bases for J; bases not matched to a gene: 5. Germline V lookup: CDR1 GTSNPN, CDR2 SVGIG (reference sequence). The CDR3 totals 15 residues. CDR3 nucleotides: TGTGCCTGGAGTGGACGGGACAGGAACAATCAGCCCCAGCATTTT. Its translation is CAWSGRDRNNQPQHF.

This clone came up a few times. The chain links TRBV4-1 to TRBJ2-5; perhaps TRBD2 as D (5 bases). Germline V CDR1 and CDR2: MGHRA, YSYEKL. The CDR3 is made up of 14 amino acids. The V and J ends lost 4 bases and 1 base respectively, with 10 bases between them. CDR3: CASSPEDGQETQYF. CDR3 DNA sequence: TGCGCCAGCAGCCCGGAGGACGGCCAAGAGACCCAGTACTTC.

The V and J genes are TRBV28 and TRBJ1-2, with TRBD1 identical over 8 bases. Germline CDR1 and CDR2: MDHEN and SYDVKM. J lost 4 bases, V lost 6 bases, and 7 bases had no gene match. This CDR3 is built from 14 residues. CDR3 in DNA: TGTGCCAGCAGAAACTCGGACAGGGTCTATGGCTACACCTTC. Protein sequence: CASRNSDRVYGYTF.

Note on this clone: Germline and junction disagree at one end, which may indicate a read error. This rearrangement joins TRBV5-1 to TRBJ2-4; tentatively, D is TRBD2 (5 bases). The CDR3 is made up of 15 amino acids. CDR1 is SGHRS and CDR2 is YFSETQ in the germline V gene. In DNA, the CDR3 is TGCGCCAGCAGCTTTGAGGCGGGCCGCAAATACATTCAGTACTTC. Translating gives CASSFEAGRKYIQYF.

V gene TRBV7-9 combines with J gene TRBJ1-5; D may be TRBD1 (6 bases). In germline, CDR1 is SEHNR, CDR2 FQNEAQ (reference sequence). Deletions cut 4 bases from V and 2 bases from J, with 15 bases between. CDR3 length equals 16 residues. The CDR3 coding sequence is TGTGCCAGCAGCTCTTACAGGGAAAGGGGCAATCAGCCCCAGCATTTT. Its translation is CASSSYRERGNQPQHF.

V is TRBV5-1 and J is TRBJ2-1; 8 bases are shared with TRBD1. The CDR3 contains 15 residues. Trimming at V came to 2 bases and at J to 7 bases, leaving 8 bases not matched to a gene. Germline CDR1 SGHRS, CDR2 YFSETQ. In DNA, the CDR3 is TGCGCCAGCAGCTTAACGACAGGGGCTTGGAATGAGCAGTTCTTC. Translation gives CASSLTTGAWNEQFF. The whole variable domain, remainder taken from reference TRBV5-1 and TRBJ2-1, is KAGVTQTPRYLIKTRGQQVTLSCSPISGHRSVSWYQQTPGQGLQFLFEYFSETQRNKGNFPGRFSGRQFSNSRSEMNVSTLELGDSALYLCASSLTTGAWNEQFFGPGTRLTVL.

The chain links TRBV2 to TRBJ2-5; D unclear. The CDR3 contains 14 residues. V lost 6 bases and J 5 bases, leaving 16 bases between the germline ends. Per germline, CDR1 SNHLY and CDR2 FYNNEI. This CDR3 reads CASRLLVMQETQYF. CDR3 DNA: TGTGCCAGCAGACTTCTAGTTATGCAGGAGACCCAGTACTTC. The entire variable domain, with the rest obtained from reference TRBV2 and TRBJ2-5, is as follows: EPEVTQTPSHQVTQMGQEVILRCVPISNHLYFYWYRQILGQKVEFLVSFYNNEISEKSEIFDDQFSVERPDGSNFTLKIRSTKLEDSAMYFCASRLLVMQETQYFGPGTRLLVL.